The 25 T cell receptor beta chains below were found in one sample sequenced in a study of human T cells and chemical hapten exposure. Time point in this sample: pre-sensitization, week 0. The treatment: therapeutic diphenylcyclopropenone sensitization with weekly scalp DPC. TCRdb ran MiXCR on the RACE reads and lists one entry per CDR3 protein. The data hold fewer than 300,000 distinct CDR3 sequences, with more than 6.5% observed a single time. This sample comprised whole blood, obtained in connection with sensitization to the hapten diphenylcyclopropenone (DPC). These receptors were taken from a woman aged 40 to 50 with alopecia areata. Some clones in this sample may be carry-over from other donors' samples.

The rearrangement uses TRBV18 and TRBJ2-3; the D gene is possibly TRBD2 (5 bases). Germline V gene lookup returns CDR1 KGHSH and CDR2 LQKENI. The CDR3 totals 13 residues. V dropped 0 bases and J dropped 6 bases, with 7 bases sitting between them. As DNA, the CDR3 is TGTGCCAGCTCACCACCGGGAGTGGATACGCAGTATTTT. It encodes CASSPPGVDTQYF.

The chain joins TRBV3-1 to TRBJ2-3, with 9 bases fitting TRBD1. The CDR3 consists of 15 residues. Germline CDR1 is LGHDT and CDR2 is YNNKEL (reference sequence). The trim removed 5 bases at V and 4 bases at J, leaving 7 bases unmatched. The CDR3 loop reads CASSAGQGRADTQYF. The DNA of the CDR3 is TGTGCCAGCAGCGCCGGACAGGGGAGGGCAGATACGCAGTATTTT.

This clonotype was counted a few times. This sequence joins TRBV6-5 and TRBJ1-1; D perhaps matches TRBD1 (5 bases). The CDR3 contains 14 residues. V shed 2 bases and J shed 8 bases, with 15 bases lying between them. CDR1 and CDR2 from the germline V gene are MNHEY and SVGAGI. DNA for the CDR3: TGTGCCAGCAGTTACGGACACGGGATCGGGGAAGCTTTCTTT. The encoded protein is CASSYGHGIGEAFF.

The rearrangement links TRBV20-1 to TRBJ2-5; D ambiguous. The V end lost 1 base, the J end lost 5 bases, and 8 bases lay between the germline ends. The CDR3 length is 12 residues. The germline V gene encodes CDR1 DFQATT and CDR2 SNEGSKA (reference sequence). The CDR3 DNA reads as TGCAGTGCTAGAGCGGTACCCGAGACCCAGTACTTC. Amino acid sequence: CSARAVPETQYF.

This clonotype was seen a handful of times. The chain uses TRBV29-1 and TRBJ2-1; the match to TRBD2 covers 14 bases. The CDR3 has 19 amino acids. V lost 3 bases to trimming and J lost 3 bases; unmatched junction nucleotides: 13. Germline CDR1 and CDR2: SQVTM and ANQGSEA. The CDR3, as DNA: TGCAGCGTTGAGGGACTAGCGGGAGCCGCAACCCACTTCTACAATGAGCAGTTCTTC. Translated, it gives CSVEGLAGAATHFYNEQFF.

The rearrangement joins TRBV7-6 to TRBJ2-1, with D possibly matching TRBD2 (5 bases). CDR1 is SGHVS and CDR2 is FNYEAQ in the germline V gene. This CDR3 has 14 residues. V was trimmed by 4 bases and J by 3 bases, leaving 10 bases between them. The CDR3 is CASSSPGIYNEQFF. DNA for the CDR3: TGTGCCAGCAGCTCTCCCGGGATCTACAATGAGCAGTTCTTC.

In this sample, this clonotype turned up a few times. The chain recombines TRBV7-2 with TRBJ2-7; D gene uncertain. Germline V gives CDR1 SGHTA, CDR2 FQGNSA. The CDR3 extends over 14 amino acids. The V end was cut by 2 bases, the J end by 5 bases, with 13 bases between. The CDR3 region is CASSLYRTTHEQYF. The CDR3 region has the DNA TGTGCCAGCAGCTTATATCGGACCACCCACGAGCAGTACTTC.

In this sample, this clonotype turned up a few times. V gene TRBV6-2 or TRBV6-3 combines with J gene TRBJ2-7, with a possible D match to TRBD1 (6 bases). The CDR3 is 16 amino acids. V dropped 0 bases and J dropped 0 bases, with 12 bases sitting between them. Germline V lookup: CDR1 MNHEY, CDR2 SVGEGT. CDR3 coding DNA: TGTGCCAGCAGTTACTCGTCGGGGACAACCTCCTACGAGCAGTACTTC. It yields the protein CASSYSSGTTSYEQYF.

The chain combines TRBV7-2 with TRBJ1-1; perhaps TRBD1 as D (5 bases). This CDR3 region has 14 residues. The V end was cut by 1 base, the J end by 4 bases, with 10 bases between. Germline V gene sequence: CDR1 SGHTA, CDR2 FQGNSA. CDR3 region: CASSLVRASTEAFF. In nucleotides, the CDR3 is TGTGCCAGCAGCTTAGTCAGGGCGAGCACTGAAGCTTTCTTT.

The sample holds a few counts of this clonotype. The chain joins TRBV29-1 to TRBJ2-3, with 9 bases identical to TRBD1. Germline V gene sequence: CDR1 SQVTM, CDR2 ANQGSEA. The V segment lost 2 bases and the J segment 2 bases; nucleotides outside the gene matches: 5. The CDR3 runs 15 residues. The CDR3 nucleotides are TGCAGCGTTGAACCGGACAGGGGTCACACAGATACGCAGTATTTT. Its translation is CSVEPDRGHTDTQYF.

This clonotype occurred a few times. The chain is built from TRBV25-1 and TRBJ2-7; D possibly corresponds to TRBD1 (6 bases). Germline V gene lookup returns CDR1 MGHDK and CDR2 SYGVNS. The CDR3 runs to 14 residues. Trimming took 3 bases from V and 5 from J, leaving 14 bases between them. CDR3 in amino acids: CASSDGRGVHEQYF. CDR3 DNA: TGTGCCAGCAGTGATGGCAGGGGAGTCCACGAGCAGTACTTC.

The chain uses TRBV5-1 and TRBJ2-3, with TRBD1 matching 9 bases. J gave up 4 bases and V 5 bases, and 8 bases lay outside the gene matches. There are 15 residues in the CDR3. Germline assignment: CDR1 SGHRS and CDR2 YFSETQ. The CDR3 coding sequence is TGCGCCAGCAGAGAAGCGGGACAGGGTTCAGATACGCAGTATTTT. Translating gives CASREAGQGSDTQYF.

A few counts support this clonotype. The chain couples TRBV3-1 to TRBJ2-7; 11 bases agree with TRBD2. V shed 8 bases, J shed 7 bases, and the junction held 7 bases outside the gene matches. This CDR3 is 13 amino acids long. Germline V gene data show CDR1 as LGHDT and CDR2 as YNNKEL (reference sequence). CDR3 sequence reads: CASGLAGGGEQYF. The CDR3 DNA sequence: TGTGCCAGCGGGCTAGCGGGAGGAGGAGAGCAGTACTTC.

The CDR3 DNA reads as TGTGCCACCAGCAGAGATGCAGGGGGCCTTTACAATGAGCAGTTCTTC. Translated: CATSRDAGGLYNEQFF. This chain joins TRBV15 and TRBJ2-1; 8 nucleotides line up with TRBD1. Germline CDR1 is LNHNV and CDR2 is YYDKDF (reference sequence). Unmatched junction bases numbered 5, after V lost 0 bases and J lost 4 bases. This CDR3 spans 16 amino acids. The variable domain in full, with the rest retrieved from reference TRBV15 and TRBJ2-1, is DAMVIQNPRYQVTQFGKPVTLSCSQTLNHNVMYWYQQKSSQAPKLLFHYYDKDFNNEADTPDNFQSRRPNTSFCFLDIRSPGLGDTAMYLCATSRDAGGLYNEQFFGPGTRLTVL.

The table lists this clonotype with a few counts. The chain combines TRBV2 with TRBJ2-7; 10 bases map to TRBD2. The trim removed 4 bases at V and 4 bases at J, leaving 4 bases unmatched. The CDR3 consists of 14 residues. Looked up from germline, CDR1 is SNHLY and CDR2 is FYNNEI. CDR3 in amino acids: CASSASGRGYEQYF. The CDR3 region has the DNA TGTGCCAGCAGTGCAAGCGGGAGGGGGTACGAGCAGTACTTC.

This clonotype was observed a handful of times. The chain is built from TRBV29-1 and TRBJ2-2; possibly TRBD1 or TRBD2 for D (5 bases each). Trimming cost V 3 bases and J 4 bases, with 9 bases left between them. CDR1 and CDR2 (germline): SQVTM, ANQGSEA. This CDR3 has 13 residues. The CDR3 region is CSVDRGGTGELFF. CDR3 DNA sequence: TGCAGCGTTGATCGTGGGGGCACCGGGGAGCTGTTTTTT.

In its sample, this clonotype was seen a few times. V and J are TRBV7-2 and TRBJ1-5; D is perhaps TRBD1 (6 bases). This CDR3 has 15 amino acids. Trimming took off 1 base at V and 2 bases at J, with 9 bases between the two ends. Germline lookup yields CDR1 SGHTA and CDR2 FQGNSA. CDR3 bases: TGTGCCAGCAGCTTAGGGGCAGGGGGCAATCAGCCCCAGCATTTT. This sequence encodes CASSLGAGGNQPQHF.

This clonotype was counted between two and nine times. J is TRBJ2-1 and V is TRBV20-1, with 8 bases fitting TRBD1. With 3 bases clipped from V and 0 bases from J, the junction kept 7 bases outside the gene matches. Looked up from germline, CDR1 is DFQATT and CDR2 is SNEGSKA (reference sequence). The CDR3 runs to 16 residues. CDR3 sequence reads: CSASRDRLSSYNEQFF. The CDR3 DNA follows: TGCAGTGCTAGCCGGGACAGGCTCAGCTCCTACAATGAGCAGTTCTTC.

This clonotype has a handful of counts. This chain uses TRBV7-9 with TRBJ2-5, with D unresolved. Germline V gene data show CDR1 as SEHNR and CDR2 as FQNEAQ (reference sequence). V was shortened by 6 bases and J by 4 bases, with 9 bases between the two germline ends. The CDR3 covers 12 residues. In DNA form, the CDR3 reads TGTGCCAGCAGGCTCAACACAGAGACCCAGTACTTC. Amino acids: CASRLNTETQYF.

This clonotype was recorded many times. This chain links TRBV7-8 with TRBJ2-2; D is possibly TRBD2 (6 bases). Trimming removed 5 bases from V and 4 bases from J, with 17 bases in between. CDR1 is SGHVS, CDR2 FQNEAQ, per germline. This CDR3 contains 16 residues. The CDR3 sequence: CASSLAETRVTGELFF. For the CDR3, the DNA is TGTGCCAGCAGCCTGGCAGAGACTAGGGTCACCGGGGAGCTGTTTTTT. The whole variable domain, filled in from reference TRBV7-8 and TRBJ2-2, reads GAGVSQSPRYKVAKRGQDVALRCDPISGHVSLFWYQQALGQGPEFLTYFQNEAQLDKSGLPSDRFFAERPEGSVSTLKIQRTQQEDSAVYLCASSLAETRVTGELFFGEGSRLTVL.

The chain uses TRBV20-1 and TRBJ2-7; TRBD2 agrees at 14 bases. The germline V gene has CDR1 DFQATT and CDR2 SNEGSKA (reference sequence). The CDR3 runs to 14 residues. Germline trimming cut 3 bases from V and 2 bases from J; bases unmatched to any gene: 0. This CDR3 reads CSARTSGRAYEQYF. The CDR3 region has the DNA TGCAGTGCTAGGACTAGCGGGAGGGCCTACGAGCAGTACTTC.

The chain carries TRBV7-2 and TRBJ2-7; tentatively, D is TRBD1 (5 bases). Germline assignment: CDR1 SGHTA and CDR2 FQGNSA. The length of the CDR3 is 14 residues. V shed 10 bases and J shed 0 bases, with 16 bases lying between them. CDR3 nucleotide sequence: TGTGCCACCCAAACCAGGGCGAGCTCCTACGAGCAGTACTTC. As protein: CATQTRASSYEQYF. Full variable domain (missing parts from reference TRBV7-2 and TRBJ2-7): GAGVSQSPSNKVTEKGKDVELRCDPISGHTALYWYRQSLGQGLEFLIYFQGNSAPDKSGLPSDRFSAERTGGSVSTLTIQRTQQEDSAVYLCATQTRASSYEQYFGPGTRLTVT.

This clonotype was counted ten times or more. This chain uses TRBV29-1 with TRBJ2-7, with D maybe TRBD1 (6 bases). Germline-derived CDR1 and CDR2 are SQVTM and ANQGSEA. Trimming took off 3 bases at V and 5 bases at J, with 14 bases between the two ends. This CDR3 region has 13 residues. Here the CDR3 DNA reads TGCAGCGTTGAGGGCAGGGGTATCCACGAGCAGTACTTC. Its protein product is CSVEGRGIHEQYF.

Points on this clonotype: An end of the junction does not agree with germline; a read error may underlie this. The V gene is TRBV29-1, the J gene TRBJ2-5; no definite D call. Germline V gives CDR1 SQVTM, CDR2 ANQGSEA. This CDR3 comprises 10 residues. The chain's CDR3 is CSGWQGTQYF. CDR3 DNA sequence: TGCAGCGGATGGCAAGGGACCCAGTACTTC.

This clonotype was seen a handful of times. This chain joins TRBV20-1 and TRBJ2-1, with 11 bases matching TRBD2. V was pared by 0 bases and J by 6 bases, with 7 bases of the junction left unmatched. Germline V gene sequence: CDR1 DFQATT, CDR2 SNEGSKA (reference sequence). The CDR3 totals 16 residues. The CDR3: CSARDPASGRTNEQFF. The CDR3 nucleotides read TGCAGTGCTAGAGATCCGGCTAGCGGGAGGACCAATGAGCAGTTCTTC.